The clone carrying this T cell receptor beta chain was found many times. The antigen remains undetermined. This CDR3 is 12 amino acids long. The germline CDR1 and CDR2 sequences are SGDLS and YYNGEE. Trimming removed 5 bases from V and 0 bases from J, with 5 bases in between. Amplified TCR beta CDR3 regions derived from RNA transcripts. HTBI primers were used for first-round RT-PCR of the TCR CDR3. TCRdb recomputed calls from the multiplex PCR reads with MiXCR, one row per CDR3 protein. This table holds tens of thousands of distinct CDR3 sequences, 45% to 55% found once. The sample is drawn from a study of T cells in Graves' hyperthyroidism and ophthalmopathy. Overall study context: The blood sample was taken at first diagnosis, before treatment began.

Study results and caveats: Most clonotypes expanded in thyroid above 0.001 were likewise present in blood.

Each ophthalmopathy patient scored at least 3 on the Clinical Activity Score and at least 4 on NOSPECS grade, with duration under 3 months. For the diagnoses, clinical symptoms, serum thyroxine and TRAb, thyroid ultrasound and orbital computed tomography were used. The clonotype comes from a woman between 40 and 50 years old with Graves' ophthalmopathy. The chain has TRBV9 and TRBJ1-1; unclear D gene. The sequenced material came from blood. The CDR3 nucleotides are TGTGCCAGCAGTACCATGAACACTGAAGCTTTCTTT. Protein: CASSTMNTEAFF.